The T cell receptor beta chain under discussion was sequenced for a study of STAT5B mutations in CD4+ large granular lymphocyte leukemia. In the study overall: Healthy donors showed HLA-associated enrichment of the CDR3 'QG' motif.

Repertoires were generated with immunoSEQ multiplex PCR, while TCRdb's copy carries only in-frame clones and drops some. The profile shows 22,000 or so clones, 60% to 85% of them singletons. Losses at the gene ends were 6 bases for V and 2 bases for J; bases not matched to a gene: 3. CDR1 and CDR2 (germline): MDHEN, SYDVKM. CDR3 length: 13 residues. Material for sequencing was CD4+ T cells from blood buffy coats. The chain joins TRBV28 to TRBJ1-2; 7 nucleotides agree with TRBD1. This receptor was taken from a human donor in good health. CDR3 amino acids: CASRRTGNYGYTF. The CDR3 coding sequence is TGTGCCAGCAGACGGACAGGCAACTATGGCTACACCTTC.